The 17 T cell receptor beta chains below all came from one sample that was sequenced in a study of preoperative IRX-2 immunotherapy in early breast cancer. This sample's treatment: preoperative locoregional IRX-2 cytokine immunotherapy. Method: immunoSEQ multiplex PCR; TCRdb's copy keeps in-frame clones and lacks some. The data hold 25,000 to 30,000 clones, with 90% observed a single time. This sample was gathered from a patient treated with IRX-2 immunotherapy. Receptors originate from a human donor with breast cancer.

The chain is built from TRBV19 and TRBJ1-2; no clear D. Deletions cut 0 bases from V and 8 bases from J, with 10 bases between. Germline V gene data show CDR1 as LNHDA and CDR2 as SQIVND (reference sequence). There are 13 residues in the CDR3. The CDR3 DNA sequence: TGTGCCAGTAGTATAGAAGGGATCGGAGGCTACACCTTC. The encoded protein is CASSIEGIGGYTF.

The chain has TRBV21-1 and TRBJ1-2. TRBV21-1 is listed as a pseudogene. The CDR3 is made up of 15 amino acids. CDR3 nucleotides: TGTGCCAGCAGACCTAAAGGGGACGCTAACTATGGCTACACCTTC. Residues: CASRPKGDANYGYTF.

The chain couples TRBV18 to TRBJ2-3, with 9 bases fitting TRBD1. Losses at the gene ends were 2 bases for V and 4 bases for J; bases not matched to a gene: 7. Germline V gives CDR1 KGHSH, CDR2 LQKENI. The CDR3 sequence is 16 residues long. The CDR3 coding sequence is TGTGCCAGCTCACCAGGGGCGGGACAGGGTCCAGATACGCAGTATTTT. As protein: CASSPGAGQGPDTQYF.

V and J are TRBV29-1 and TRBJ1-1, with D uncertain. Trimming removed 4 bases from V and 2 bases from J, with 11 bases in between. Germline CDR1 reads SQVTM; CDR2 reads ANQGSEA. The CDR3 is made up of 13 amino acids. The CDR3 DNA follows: TGCAGCGTTGTTCTGGGGTCCAACACTGAAGCTTTCTTT. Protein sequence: CSVVLGSNTEAFF.

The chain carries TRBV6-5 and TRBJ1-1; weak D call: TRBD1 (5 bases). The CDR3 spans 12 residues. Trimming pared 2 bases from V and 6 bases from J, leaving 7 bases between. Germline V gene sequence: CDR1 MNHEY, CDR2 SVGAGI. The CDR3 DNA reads TGTGCCAGCAGTTACCGGGGGGCTGAAGCTTTCTTT. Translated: CASSYRGAEAFF.

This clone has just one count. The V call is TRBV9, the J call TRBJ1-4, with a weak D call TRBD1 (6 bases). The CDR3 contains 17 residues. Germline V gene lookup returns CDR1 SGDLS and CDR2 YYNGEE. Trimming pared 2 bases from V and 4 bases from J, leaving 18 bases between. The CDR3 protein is CASSVHREFRGNEKLFF. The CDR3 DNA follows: TGTGCCAGCAGCGTCCACAGGGAGTTCCGGGGTAATGAAAAACTGTTTTTT.

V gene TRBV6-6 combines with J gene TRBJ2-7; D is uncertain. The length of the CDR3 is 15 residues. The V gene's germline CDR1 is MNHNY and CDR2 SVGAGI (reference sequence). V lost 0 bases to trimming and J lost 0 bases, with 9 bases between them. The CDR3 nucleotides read TGTGCCAGCAGTTACTCGCGAATGGGCTCCTACGAGCAGTACTTC. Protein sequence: CASSYSRMGSYEQYF.

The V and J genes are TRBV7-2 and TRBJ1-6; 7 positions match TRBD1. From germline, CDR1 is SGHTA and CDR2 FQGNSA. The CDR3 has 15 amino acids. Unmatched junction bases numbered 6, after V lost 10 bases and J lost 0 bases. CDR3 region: CAILSGGSYNSPLHF. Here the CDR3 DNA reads TGTGCCATCTTATCAGGGGGCTCCTATAATTCACCCCTCCACTTT.

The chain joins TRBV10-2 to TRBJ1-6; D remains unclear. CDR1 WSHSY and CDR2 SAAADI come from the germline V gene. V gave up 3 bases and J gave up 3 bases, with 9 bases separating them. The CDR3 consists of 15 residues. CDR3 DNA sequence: TGCGCCAGCAGTGAACCCGACAACTATAATTCACCCCTCCACTTT. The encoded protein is CASSEPDNYNSPLHF.

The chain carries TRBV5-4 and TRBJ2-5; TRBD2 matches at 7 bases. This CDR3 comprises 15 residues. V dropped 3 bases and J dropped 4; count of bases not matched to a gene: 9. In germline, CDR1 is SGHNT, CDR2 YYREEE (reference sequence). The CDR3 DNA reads TGTGCCAGCAGCTACGCGGGGGTCGGGGGAGAGACCCAGTACTTC. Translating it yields CASSYAGVGGETQYF.

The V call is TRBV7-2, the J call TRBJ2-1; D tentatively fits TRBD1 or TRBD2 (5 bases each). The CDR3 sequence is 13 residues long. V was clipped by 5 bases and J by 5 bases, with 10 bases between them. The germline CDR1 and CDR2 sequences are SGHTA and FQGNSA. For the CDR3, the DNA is TGTGCCAGCAGCCCATTGGGACACAATGAGCAGTTCTTC. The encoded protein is CASSPLGHNEQFF.

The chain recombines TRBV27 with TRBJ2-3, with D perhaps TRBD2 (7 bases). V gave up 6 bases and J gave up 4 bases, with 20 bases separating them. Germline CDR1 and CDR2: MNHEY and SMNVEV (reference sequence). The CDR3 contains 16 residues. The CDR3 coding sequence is TGTGCCAGCAGGCGAAGACTAGAAGGGGGGGCAGATACGCAGTATTTT. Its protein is CASRRRLEGGADTQYF.

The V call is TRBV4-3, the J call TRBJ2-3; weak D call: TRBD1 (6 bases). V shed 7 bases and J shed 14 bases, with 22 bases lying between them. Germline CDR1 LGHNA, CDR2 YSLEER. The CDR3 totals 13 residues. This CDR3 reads CASITNREGIGYF. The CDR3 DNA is TGCGCCAGCATCACAAACAGGGAAGGTATAGGGTATTTT.

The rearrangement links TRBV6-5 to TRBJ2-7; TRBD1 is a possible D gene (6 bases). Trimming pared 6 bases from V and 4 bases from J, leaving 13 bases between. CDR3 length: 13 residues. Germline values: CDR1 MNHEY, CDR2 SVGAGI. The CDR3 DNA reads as TGTGCCAGCAGCCCCTTCACAGGGTACGAGCAGTACTTC. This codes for CASSPFTGYEQYF.

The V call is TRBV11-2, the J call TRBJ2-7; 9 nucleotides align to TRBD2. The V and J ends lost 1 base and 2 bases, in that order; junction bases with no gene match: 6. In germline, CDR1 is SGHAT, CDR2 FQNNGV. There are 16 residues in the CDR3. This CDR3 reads CASSLAAAGGAYEQYF. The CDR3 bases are TGTGCCAGCAGCTTAGCGGCGGCGGGAGGGGCCTACGAGCAGTACTTC.

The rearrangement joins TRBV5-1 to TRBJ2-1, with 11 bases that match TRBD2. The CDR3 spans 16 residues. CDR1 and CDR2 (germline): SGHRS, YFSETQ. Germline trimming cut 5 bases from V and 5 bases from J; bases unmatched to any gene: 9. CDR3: CASSARTSGRDNEQFF. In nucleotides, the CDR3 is TGCGCCAGCAGTGCCCGGACTAGCGGGCGGGACAATGAGCAGTTCTTC.

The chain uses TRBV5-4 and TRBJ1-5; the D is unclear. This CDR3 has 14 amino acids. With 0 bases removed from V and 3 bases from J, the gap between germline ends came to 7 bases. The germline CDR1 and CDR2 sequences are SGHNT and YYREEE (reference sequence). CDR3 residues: CASSLDGNNQPQHF. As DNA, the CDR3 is TGTGCCAGCAGCTTGGACGGAAACAATCAGCCCCAGCATTTT. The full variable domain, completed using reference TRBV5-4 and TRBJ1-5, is ETGVTQSPTHLIKTRGQQVTLRCSSQSGHNTVSWYQQALGQGPQFIFQYYREEENGRGNFPPRFSGLQFPNYSSELNVNALELDDSALYLCASSLDGNNQPQHFGDGTRLSIL.